What follows are 25 T cell receptor beta chains derived from one specimen sequenced in a study of OX40 agonist ivuxolimab in advanced cancers. Sequencing was performed with immunoSEQ multiplex PCR; in TCRdb, only in-frame clones are kept and a portion is missing. Of approximately 80,000 clones listed, approximately 85% are singletons. The material sequenced was CD4+ or CD8+ T cells sorted from blood, taken in a trial of the OX40 agonist ivuxolimab. The receptors here all came from an adult with an advanced solid tumor such as melanoma, head and neck, liver or kidney cancer.

The V gene is TRBV19, the J gene TRBJ2-3; D unresolved. This CDR3 has 11 amino acids. The V end lost 3 bases, the J end lost 6 bases, and 4 bases lay between the germline ends. Looked up from germline, CDR1 is LNHDA and CDR2 is SQIVND (reference sequence). The CDR3 DNA reads as TGTGCCAGTAGTATCTTTGATACGCAGTATTTT. Translated: CASSIFDTQYF. Full variable domain (missing parts from reference TRBV19 and TRBJ2-3): DGGITQSPKYLFRKEGQNVTLSCEQNLNHDAMYWYRQDPGQGLRLIYYSQIVNDFQKGDIAEGYSVSREKKESFPLTVTSAQKNPTAFYLCASSIFDTQYFGPGTRLTVL.

This clone occurred a few times. The chain links TRBV4-1 to TRBJ1-1; TRBD1 is a possible D gene (6 bases). Germline V gene data show CDR1 as MGHRA and CDR2 as YSYEKL. The CDR3 contains 16 residues. With 0 bases removed from V and 1 base from J, the gap between germline ends came to 12 bases. CDR3 sequence (DNA): TGCGCCAGCAGCCAAGACAGGGGATCTTCGAACACTGAAGCTTTCTTT. Its protein product is CASSQDRGSSNTEAFF.

The V call is TRBV7-2, the J call TRBJ2-3, with 13 bases fitting TRBD2. The V and J ends lost 4 bases and 1 base, in that order; junction bases with no gene match: 2. CDR1 and CDR2 (germline): SGHTA, FQGNSA. CDR3 length equals 16 residues. The CDR3 coding sequence is TGTGCCAGCAGCTCCGGACTAGCGGGAGGCACAGATACGCAGTATTTT. This translates into CASSSGLAGGTDTQYF.

This clone was detected a few times. The chain carries TRBV7-9 and TRBJ1-1; D not resolved. Per germline, CDR1 SEHNR and CDR2 FQNEAQ (reference sequence). CDR3 length: 12 amino acids. V was shortened by 1 base and J by 7 bases, with 7 bases between the two germline ends. The CDR3 coding sequence is TGTGCCAGCAGCTTAGAGGACGGTGAAGCTTTCTTT. Translation: CASSLEDGEAFF.

The chain links TRBV5-6 to TRBJ1-5; D not certain. The CDR3 is made up of 12 amino acids. CDR1 is SGHDT, CDR2 YYEEEE, per germline. Between the trimmed V and J ends, which lost 4 bases and 5 bases, there was a span of 7 bases. For the CDR3, the DNA is TGTGCCAGCAGCCGTGCGGATCAGCCCCAGCATTTT. Residues: CASSRADQPQHF.

The chain couples TRBV6-5 to TRBJ1-6; D not certain. V was cut by 4 bases and J by 0 bases, with 10 bases left in between. Germline CDR1 and CDR2: MNHEY and SVGAGI. The CDR3 runs to 16 residues. The CDR3 nucleotides read TGTGCCAGCAGTTCATCAAAAGGCTCCTATAATTCACCCCTCCACTTT. It encodes CASSSSKGSYNSPLHF.

This sequence joins TRBV7-9 and TRBJ2-3; weak D call: TRBD2 (5 bases). This CDR3 comprises 14 residues. Germline V gives CDR1 SEHNR, CDR2 FQNEAQ (reference sequence). V lost 5 bases, J lost 6 bases, and 15 bases lay in between. The CDR3 is CASSREMWEDTQYF. The DNA for the CDR3 is TGTGCCAGCAGCCGTGAGATGTGGGAGGATACGCAGTATTTT.

The chain combines TRBV5-1 with TRBJ1-4; a possible D gene is TRBD1 (5 bases). The CDR3 runs to 14 residues. V was pared by 7 bases and J by 3 bases, with 13 bases between. The V gene's germline CDR1 is SGHRS and CDR2 YFSETQ. This CDR3 is CASHPGGANEKLFF. The CDR3, as DNA: TGCGCCAGCCACCCGGGGGGTGCTAATGAAAAACTGTTTTTT.

The V call is TRBV5-4, the J call TRBJ1-6; D gene uncertain. Trimming cost V 4 bases and J 9 bases, with 23 bases left between them. Germline V gene sequence: CDR1 SGHNT, CDR2 YYREEE (reference sequence). There are 17 residues in the CDR3. CDR3 residues: CASSPGGSLALGSPLHF. Written as DNA, the CDR3 is TGTGCCAGCAGCCCCGGCGGTAGTTTGGCCCTGGGTTCACCCCTCCACTTT.

The rearrangement joins TRBV29-1 to TRBJ2-3; D possibly corresponds to TRBD1 (6 bases). Trimming cost V 4 bases and J 6 bases, with 8 bases left between them. Germline-derived CDR1 and CDR2 are SQVTM and ANQGSEA. This CDR3 has 11 amino acids. In DNA, the CDR3 is TGCAGCGTTGCCAGGGGTGATACGCAGTATTTT. Translating it yields CSVARGDTQYF.

The gene calls are TRBV7-2 and TRBJ2-5; 13 bases are shared with TRBD2. The CDR3 sequence is 15 residues long. The germline V gene has CDR1 SGHTA and CDR2 FQGNSA. The J segment lost 7 bases and the V segment lost 3 bases, leaving 5 bases of the junction unmatched. CDR3 in DNA: TGTGCCAGCAGCTTCACTAGCGGGGGGGAAGGGACCCAGTACTTC. Translated, it gives CASSFTSGGEGTQYF.

This clone has just one count. This sequence joins TRBV18 and TRBJ1-1, with 7 bases fitting TRBD1. V shed 0 bases, J shed 0 bases, and the junction held 7 bases outside the gene matches. The germline gives CDR1 KGHSH, CDR2 LQKENI. The CDR3 spans 17 residues. CDR3 nucleotide sequence: TGTGCCAGCTCACCACCCCGACAGGGATACATGAACACTGAAGCTTTCTTT. Translation: CASSPPRQGYMNTEAFF.

The chain uses TRBV29-1 and TRBJ2-7, with unresolved D. The CDR3 loop spans 14 amino acids. Deletions cut 4 bases from V and 3 bases from J, with 16 bases between. Looked up from germline, CDR1 is SQVTM and CDR2 is ANQGSEA. The CDR3 here is CSVVYGVKNYEQYF. In nucleotides, the CDR3 is TGCAGCGTTGTGTATGGTGTAAAAAACTACGAGCAGTACTTC.

The chain joins TRBV19 to TRBJ2-7, with 7 bases identical to TRBD2. Germline trimming cut 3 bases from V and 6 bases from J; bases unmatched to any gene: 11. The CDR3 consists of 15 residues. Germline V gene data show CDR1 as LNHDA and CDR2 as SQIVND (reference sequence). CDR3 loop: CASSIRRAGSFEQYF. As DNA, the CDR3 is TGTGCCAGTAGTATTCGCAGAGCGGGGAGTTTCGAGCAGTACTTC.

The chain joins TRBV7-2 to TRBJ2-4, with 8 bases that match TRBD1. J gave up 1 base and V 4 bases, and 6 bases lay outside the gene matches. The CDR3 extends over 16 amino acids. CDR1 is SGHTA and CDR2 is FQGNSA in the germline V gene. CDR3 coding DNA: TGTGCCAGCAGCTCCGGGACAGGATCGGCCAAAAACATTCAGTACTTC. Protein: CASSSGTGSAKNIQYF.

This clone was detected only once. The V gene is TRBV28, the J gene TRBJ2-3; TRBD1 matches 7 bases. With 5 bases clipped from V and 0 bases from J, the junction kept 8 bases outside the gene matches. The CDR3 runs 16 residues. CDR1 and CDR2 (germline): MDHEN, SYDVKM. This CDR3 is CASSPTGDLSTDTQYF. As DNA, the CDR3 is TGTGCCAGCAGTCCCACAGGGGACCTTAGCACAGATACGCAGTATTTT.

The chain recombines TRBV7-9 with TRBJ2-1, with a possible D match to TRBD2 (6 bases). CDR1 and CDR2 from the germline V gene are SEHNR and FQNEAQ (reference sequence). CDR3 length equals 13 residues. V dropped 5 bases and J dropped 10 bases, with 15 bases sitting between them. CDR3 in DNA: TGTGCCAGCAGCACCCGGGACTCCTTAGAGCAGTTCTTC. Its protein product is CASSTRDSLEQFF.

The V call is TRBV14, the J call TRBJ1-2, with D hard to call. The CDR3 sequence is 14 residues long. CDR1 and CDR2 (germline): SGHDN, FVKESK. Between the trimmed V and J ends, which lost 4 bases and 4 bases, there was a span of 13 bases. CDR3: CASSRSGWLYGYTF. CDR3 in DNA: TGTGCCAGCAGCCGTAGCGGGTGGCTCTATGGCTACACCTTC.

The chain couples TRBV7-2 to TRBJ2-7; 12 bases align to TRBD2. Germline V CDR1 and CDR2: SGHTA, FQGNSA. Losses at the gene ends were 5 bases for V and 2 bases for J; bases not matched to a gene: 4. The CDR3 covers 15 residues. The CDR3 DNA reads as TGTGCCAGCAGCGCATCTAGCGGGGGGGCCTACGAGCAGTACTTC. It specifies CASSASSGGAYEQYF.

This chain connects TRBV29-1 to TRBJ1-6, with D unresolved. The CDR3 totals 15 residues. Germline CDR1 reads SQVTM; CDR2 reads ANQGSEA. Trimming shortened V by 6 bases and J by 7 bases, and 19 bases separated the two germline ends. The CDR3 spells CSVAPELLFNSPLHF. CDR3 DNA: TGCAGCGTAGCCCCTGAGCTCCTTTTCAATTCACCCCTCCACTTT.

The rearrangement links TRBV6-6 to TRBJ1-2; 9 bases are a match to TRBD1. This CDR3 contains 13 residues. CDR1 and CDR2 from the germline V gene are MNHNY and SVGAGI (reference sequence). The ends lost 4 bases at V and 4 bases at J; junction bases unmatched: 1. The CDR3 DNA is TGTGCCAGCAGTTGGGACAGGGCCTATGGCTACACCTTC. Encoded protein: CASSWDRAYGYTF.

This chain connects TRBV27 to TRBJ2-1; D remains ambiguous. The V end lost 5 bases, the J end lost 10 bases, and 18 bases lay between the germline ends. CDR1 is MNHEY, CDR2 SMNVEV, per germline (reference sequence). The CDR3 sequence is 14 residues long. CDR3 bases: TGTGCCAGCAGTATGGTCCCCTTGGGAAGCGAGCAGTTCTTC. This sequence encodes CASSMVPLGSEQFF.

Only one count was recorded for this clone. J is TRBJ1-1 and V is TRBV18; 8 positions agree with TRBD1. After removal of 6 bases from V and 1 base from J, the junction contained 13 bases not matched to a gene. The CDR3 is made up of 17 amino acids. The germline gives CDR1 KGHSH, CDR2 LQKENI. DNA of the CDR3: TGTGCCAGCTCGCCTAACGTCGTCCAGGGGGCGAACACTGAAGCTTTCTTT. Translating gives CASSPNVVQGANTEAFF.

There are a few counts of this clone. The chain has TRBV27 and TRBJ2-7; D remains unclear. Germline V gene sequence: CDR1 MNHEY, CDR2 SMNVEV (reference sequence). Trimming shortened V by 5 bases and J by 2 bases, and 13 bases separated the two germline ends. The CDR3 is 14 residues long. The CDR3 reads CASSPRIGTYEQYF. Here the CDR3 DNA reads TGTGCCAGCAGTCCCCGGATAGGGACCTACGAGCAGTACTTC.

This clone has more than one count but fewer than ten. The V call is TRBV7-6, the J call TRBJ2-5, with unresolved D. The CDR3 spans 12 residues. The V gene lost 5 bases and the J gene lost 5 bases, with 9 bases spanning the gap. Germline CDR1 SGHVS, CDR2 FNYEAQ. The CDR3 nucleotides are TGTGCCAGCAGCGGGGTTGGGGAGACCCAGTACTTC. Translation gives CASSGVGETQYF.